This T cell receptor (beta chain) comes out of a study of early T cells in non-severe SARS-CoV-2 infection. The overall study: Bulk RNA from unsorted whole blood was sequenced; chains were unpaired.

Concerning this clonotype itself: The antigen remains undetermined.

Findings and limits, study-wide: Anti-spike CD8 responses were favored in VDJdb matching, and private and CD4 specificities were missed.

The protocol attached unique molecular identifiers to individual cDNA molecules. TCRdb recomputed calls from the 5' RACE reads with MiXCR, one row per CDR3 protein. The profile shows about 44,000 distinct CDR3 sequences, under 30% of them singletons. In germline, CDR1 is SGHNT, CDR2 YENEEA. V shed 1 base and J shed 2 bases, with 13 bases lying between them. The CDR3 has 16 residues. The chain uses TRBV11-3 and TRBJ2-3, with D possibly being TRBD1 (6 bases). The sequencing here drew on whole blood, taken at baseline. This TCR was recovered from an adult who was a healthcare worker with PCR-confirmed SARS-CoV-2 infection or an uninfected control (not recorded which). The CDR3 reads CASSLAAGVDTDTQYF. CDR3 bases: TGTGCCAGCAGCTTAGCCGCAGGGGTGGACACAGATACGCAGTATTTT.